The subject of this entry is one TCR beta chain. Its specificity is unknown. This CDR3 has 15 amino acids. Per the germline V gene, CDR1 is SGDLS and CDR2 is YYNGEE. After removal of 4 bases from V and 2 bases from J, the junction contained 7 bases not matched to a gene. The data were taken from a study of OX40 agonist ivuxolimab in advanced cancers. At the level of the study: The patients' treatment was ivuxolimab, an agonistic anti-OX40 (CD134) antibody. Cohort: 80% to 85% men, mean age around 61, aged roughly 20 to 79. Roughly two fifths of patients had received prior checkpoint inhibitor therapy.

Regarding the study as a whole: Expanded clones were, on average, more numerous among CD8+ T cells than CD4+.

Generated by immunoSEQ multiplex PCR, the TCRdb table keeps only in-frame clones and is missing some. Among about 48,000 clones listed, about 90% were seen once. The source was CD4+ or CD8+ T cells sorted from blood, collected in a trial of the OX40 agonist ivuxolimab. The sequence was collected from an adult with an advanced solid tumor such as melanoma, head and neck, liver or kidney cancer. The rearrangement joins TRBV9 to TRBJ2-3; TRBD2 aligns across 7 bases. The CDR3 DNA follows: TGTGCCAGCAGCCCGGGGCGGGAGCCCACAGATACGCAGTATTTT. It translates to CASSPGREPTDTQYF.